A single sample gave rise to the 15 T cell receptor beta chains below, sequenced in a study of control samples from healthy donors and cancer patients. Assay used: immunoSEQ multiplex PCR; TCRdb lists only in-frame clones, some missing. The data hold roughly 130,000 clones, with more than 70% observed a single time. Material: blood. Source of these receptors: a middle-aged man in good health.

The chain has TRBV6-1 and TRBJ2-3; the D gene is possibly TRBD1 (5 bases). The CDR3 extends over 13 amino acids. V dropped 3 bases and J dropped 3 bases, with 7 bases sitting between them. Germline loops: CDR1 MNHNS, CDR2 SASEGT. CDR3 sequence reads: CASSDTGTDTQYF. DNA of the CDR3: TGTGCCAGCAGTGACACAGGTACAGATACGCAGTATTTT.

Points on this clone: Other DNA sequences in this specimen translate into the identical CDR3. The chain links TRBV5-1 to TRBJ2-1; 12 bases line up with TRBD2. V lost 4 bases and J lost 1; bases outside the gene matches: 3. In germline, CDR1 is SGHRS, CDR2 YFSETQ. The CDR3 has 16 amino acids. The CDR3 loop is CASSDGLAGSYNEQFF. The CDR3 DNA follows: TGCGCCAGCAGCGACGGACTAGCGGGGTCCTACAATGAGCAGTTCTTC. Complete variable domain (other parts from reference TRBV5-1 and TRBJ2-1): KAGVTQTPRYLIKTRGQQVTLSCSPISGHRSVSWYQQTPGQGLQFLFEYFSETQRNKGNFPGRFSGRQFSNSRSEMNVSTLELGDSALYLCASSDGLAGSYNEQFFGPGTRLTVL.

The rearrangement uses TRBV28 and TRBJ1-2; D is ambiguous. Per the germline V gene, CDR1 is MDHEN and CDR2 is SYDVKM. V gave up 7 bases and J gave up 4 bases, with 16 bases separating them. This CDR3 is 14 amino acids long. This chain's CDR3 is CASNSPSVLYGYTF. Here the CDR3 DNA reads TGTGCCAGCAACAGCCCCTCAGTCCTCTATGGCTACACCTTC.

The chain joins TRBV10-3 to TRBJ2-7, with 9 bases matching TRBD1. Germline CDR1 and CDR2: ENHRY and SYGVKD. The CDR3 consists of 13 residues. The ends lost 10 bases at V and 0 bases at J; junction bases unmatched: 4. The DNA of the CDR3 is TGTGCCACCGAGACAGGGGGCTCCTACGAGCAGTACTTC. Protein sequence: CATETGGSYEQYF.

The chain carries TRBV6-5 and TRBJ1-4; D remains unclear. CDR3 length: 14 residues. V gave up 6 bases and J gave up 1 base, with 9 bases separating them. From germline, CDR1 is MNHEY and CDR2 SVGAGI. The CDR3 is CASRKGGTNEKLFF. The CDR3 coding sequence is TGTGCCAGCAGGAAAGGTGGAACTAATGAAAAACTGTTTTTT.

V and J are TRBV9 and TRBJ1-6, with 8 nucleotides matching TRBD1. The CDR3 sequence is 14 residues long. J was trimmed by 8 bases and V by 4 bases; bases with no gene match: 5. CDR1 SGDLS and CDR2 YYNGEE come from the germline V gene. In DNA form, the CDR3 reads TGTGCCAGCAGCAAGACAGGGGATCATTCACCCCTCCACTTT. Its protein product is CASSKTGDHSPLHF. The full variable domain, in which reference TRBV9 and TRBJ1-6 provide the parts outside the CDR3, is DSGVTQTPKHLITATGQRVTLRCSPRSGDLSVYWYQQSLDQGLQFLIQYYNGEERAKGNILERFSAQQFPDLHSELNLSSLELGDSALYFCASSKTGDHSPLHFGNGTRLTVT.

V gene TRBV7-9 combines with J gene TRBJ1-1, with 7 bases matching TRBD1. Per the germline V gene, CDR1 is SEHNR and CDR2 is FQNEAQ (reference sequence). The J segment lost 1 base and the V segment lost 10 bases, leaving 6 bases of the junction unmatched. The CDR3 has 13 residues. The CDR3 DNA follows: TGTGCCATAAGGGGGCAGAGGAACACTGAAGCTTTCTTT. Amino acids: CAIRGQRNTEAFF.

This rearrangement joins TRBV5-4 to TRBJ2-3, with 9 bases aligning to TRBD2. CDR1 SGHNT and CDR2 YYREEE come from the germline V gene (reference sequence). J lost 2 bases, V lost 2 bases, and 9 bases had no gene match. This CDR3 spans 17 amino acids. CDR3 bases: TGTGCCAGCAGCTTCCCCTCTAGCGGGGAGATCACAGATACGCAGTATTTT. This sequence encodes CASSFPSSGEITDTQYF.

This clone turned up a few times. The chain links TRBV19 to TRBJ1-1; D perhaps matches TRBD1 (6 bases). The CDR3 has 13 amino acids. Germline V gene data show CDR1 as LNHDA and CDR2 as SQIVND (reference sequence). Trimming pared 6 bases from V and 2 bases from J, leaving 10 bases between. The CDR3 DNA is TGTGCCAGTAGCGGGACACTTAACACTGAAGCTTTCTTT. It translates to CASSGTLNTEAFF.

The rearrangement links TRBV19 to TRBJ2-3; maybe TRBD1 (5 bases). This CDR3 is built from 16 residues. V lost 3 bases and J lost 4, with 17 bases in between. CDR1 is LNHDA, CDR2 SQIVND, per germline (reference sequence). CDR3 amino acids: CASSMPSGIVADTQYF. CDR3 coding DNA: TGTGCCAGTAGTATGCCCTCAGGGATCGTCGCAGATACGCAGTATTTT.

This clone came up once. V usage is TRBV7-9 and J usage is TRBJ1-1, with no clear D. Germline lookup yields CDR1 SEHNR and CDR2 FQNEAQ (reference sequence). The CDR3 is made up of 15 amino acids. Trimming took off 5 bases at V and 4 bases at J, with 17 bases between the two ends. CDR3 protein: CASSHILWVGTEAFF. In DNA form, the CDR3 reads TGTGCCAGCAGCCACATTCTCTGGGTGGGCACTGAAGCTTTCTTT.

V is TRBV28 and J is TRBJ1-4, with D maybe TRBD1 (5 bases). V gave up 2 bases and J gave up 4 bases, with 11 bases separating them. The CDR3 runs to 15 residues. Germline assignment: CDR1 MDHEN and CDR2 SYDVKM. The CDR3 here is CASSLTRGRNEKLFF. In nucleotides, the CDR3 is TGTGCCAGCAGTTTAACCCGGGGACGTAATGAAAAACTGTTTTTT.

V is TRBV3-1 (or the pseudogene TRBV3-2) and J is TRBJ1-5, with D perhaps matching TRBD1 (5 bases). Trimming took 3 bases from V and 6 from J, leaving 18 bases between them. CDR3 length: 16 amino acids. Germline assignment: CDR1 LGHDT and CDR2 YNNKEL (reference sequence). The CDR3 nucleotides read TGTGCCAGCAGCCACTCCGGTTCCGGGACGGGTCAGCCCCAGCATTTT. This codes for CASSHSGSGTGQPQHF.

The rearrangement joins TRBV28 to TRBJ1-4; D not resolved. This CDR3 region has 15 residues. V was pared by 3 bases and J by 8 bases, with 16 bases between. Germline CDR1 and CDR2: MDHEN and SYDVKM. CDR3 loop: CASSFSLGWREKLFF. CDR3 DNA sequence: TGTGCCAGCAGTTTTTCTCTGGGATGGCGCGAAAAACTGTTTTTT.

The chain has TRBV12-5 and TRBJ2-7, with 11 bases fitting TRBD1. Trimming at V came to 4 bases and at J to 0 bases, leaving 2 bases not matched to a gene. The CDR3 runs to 15 residues. In germline, CDR1 is LGHNT, CDR2 FRNRAP. The CDR3 is CASGSGQGGSYEQYF. CDR3 coding DNA: TGTGCTAGTGGTTCGGGACAGGGGGGCTCCTACGAGCAGTACTTC.